This T cell receptor beta chain appears in the sequencing data of a study of post-analysis software for immune sequencing data. At the level of the study: Progressive-relapsing, secondary progressive and relapsing-remitting multiple sclerosis were among the disease courses included.

Study results and caveats: A few TRBV segments were significantly more frequent in patients than in controls. TRBV5-6, TRBV5-1 and TRBV20-1 were among these segments. Significantly lower normalized Chao1 diversity was seen in multiple sclerosis patients than in controls.

TCR beta libraries were prepared from cDNA with unique molecular identifiers. TCRdb redid the calling of the PCR reads with MiXCR, one entry per CDR3 protein. The table records 400,000 to 500,000 distinct CDR3 sequences, approximately 37% of them present only once. Comments on this clonotype: What it recognizes is unknown.

The V gene's germline CDR1 is MNHEY and CDR2 SMNVEV (reference sequence). The CDR3 spans 16 residues. The V segment lost 5 bases and the J segment 4 bases; nucleotides outside the gene matches: 8. This rearrangement joins TRBV27 to TRBJ2-1; 10 bases align to TRBD2. The receptor comes from a girl aged 2-10 years with multiple sclerosis. The sequenced material came from blood. CDR3 in DNA: TGTGCCAGCAGTCCAGCGGGAGGGCCCCCGTACAATGAGCAGTTCTTC. This codes for CASSPAGGPPYNEQFF.